This T cell receptor (beta chain) was observed in a study of blood T cell repertoires in COVID-19. This CDR3 region has 15 residues. CDR1 is MGHRA and CDR2 is YSYEKL in the germline V gene. With V trimmed by 0 bases and J by 6 bases, 7 bases remained unmatched. TCRdb keeps only in-frame clones here, not all; method: immunoSEQ multiplex PCR. Of about 330,000 clones listed, around 87% are singletons. The receptor comes from a woman aged 50 to 65 with active or convalescent COVID-19. The chain has TRBV4-1 and TRBJ2-7; 8 positions match TRBD2. The sequenced material came from peripheral blood. CDR3 nucleotides: TGCGCCAGCAGCCAAGATGCCAGCGGGGGAGGCGAGCAGTACTTC. This encodes CASSQDASGGGEQYF.